A single sample gave rise to the 19 T cell receptor beta chains below, sequenced in a study of blood T cell repertoires in COVID-19. Profiling relied on immunoSEQ multiplex PCR, and the TCRdb table lists in-frame clones only, not all of them. This repertoire shows some 200,000 clones, roughly 82% found once; its top ten account for around 14%. Source material: peripheral blood. These receptors all come from a human donor in a cohort sampled during active COVID-19.

This chain joins TRBV18 and TRBJ2-5, with 12 bases aligning to TRBD2. This CDR3 region has 15 residues. V lost 5 bases to trimming and J lost 3 bases; unmatched junction nucleotides: 4. Germline assignment: CDR1 KGHSH and CDR2 LQKENI. The chain's CDR3 is CASSVRTSGKETQYF. DNA for the CDR3: TGTGCCAGCTCAGTCAGGACTAGCGGGAAAGAGACCCAGTACTTC.

V gene TRBV7-2 combines with J gene TRBJ2-7; 7 nucleotides align to TRBD2. Germline-derived CDR1 and CDR2 are SGHTA and FQGNSA. The CDR3 extends over 14 amino acids. V lost 2 bases and J lost 2; bases outside the gene matches: 3. In DNA, the CDR3 is TGTGCCAGCAGCTTAAACGGGGGGACCTACGAGCAGTACTTC. Amino acids: CASSLNGGTYEQYF.

This chain links TRBV4-1 with TRBJ2-1, with 12 bases lining up with TRBD2. CDR1 is MGHRA and CDR2 is YSYEKL in the germline V gene. The junction had 5 bases not matched to a gene; V was cut back by 4 bases and J by 7 bases. The CDR3 extends over 15 amino acids. DNA of the CDR3: TGCGCCAGCAGCCTTTTAGGACTAGCGGGGAATGAGCAGTTCTTC. Translation: CASSLLGLAGNEQFF.

V usage is TRBV29-1 and J usage is TRBJ2-3; D not certain. Germline V lookup: CDR1 SQVTM, CDR2 ANQGSEA. V lost 3 bases, J lost 0 bases, and 16 bases lay in between. The CDR3 runs to 16 residues. CDR3 bases: TGCAGCGTTGAGCCCTCGCCCAGCGCTAGCACAGATACGCAGTATTTT. The encoded protein is CSVEPSPSASTDTQYF.

The chain uses TRBV5-1 and TRBJ1-2; D possibly corresponds to TRBD1 (6 bases). Germline lookup yields CDR1 SGHRS and CDR2 YFSETQ. Trimming removed 2 bases from V and 6 bases from J, with 17 bases in between. The CDR3 has 15 amino acids. DNA for the CDR3: TGCGCCAGCAGCTTCTCTCCAGGGGAAATAAATGGCTACACCTTC. This gives the protein CASSFSPGEINGYTF. Drawing the rest from reference TRBV5-1 and TRBJ1-2, the complete variable domain is KAGVTQTPRYLIKTRGQQVTLSCSPISGHRSVSWYQQTPGQGLQFLFEYFSETQRNKGNFPGRFSGRQFSNSRSEMNVSTLELGDSALYLCASSFSPGEINGYTFGSGTRLTVV.

J is TRBJ2-3 and V is TRBV4-2; 9 nucleotides align to TRBD2. V shed 1 base and J 9 bases; nucleotides not matched to a gene: 20. From germline, CDR1 is LGHNA and CDR2 YNFKEQ. CDR3 size: 19 residues. The CDR3 region is CASSQGPSGSSGASGTQYF. CDR3 in DNA: TGTGCCAGCAGCCAAGGGCCCTCGGGATCTAGCGGGGCCTCGGGAACGCAGTATTTT.

The rearrangement uses TRBV5-5 and TRBJ2-5; 9 bases match TRBD2. V lost 4 bases to trimming and J lost 5 bases; unmatched junction nucleotides: 6. Germline V gives CDR1 SGHKS, CDR2 YYEKEE (reference sequence). The CDR3 length is 14 residues. Written as DNA, the CDR3 is TGTGCCAGCAGCGCTCTAGCGGGAAGGGAGACCCAGTACTTC. This codes for CASSALAGRETQYF.

The V gene is TRBV4-2, the J gene TRBJ2-2; TRBD2 matches 8 bases. V trimming: 0 bases; J trimming: 6 bases; junction bases outside the gene matches: 6. CDR3 size: 16 residues. Germline values: CDR1 LGHNA, CDR2 YNFKEQ. DNA for the CDR3: TGTGCCAGCAGCCAAGATGGAGCGGGAGCGGCCGGGGAGCTGTTTTTT. Translation gives CASSQDGAGAAGELFF.

This clone was observed once. The rearrangement links TRBV5-1 to TRBJ2-7, with 10 bases fitting TRBD1. The J segment lost 1 base and the V segment lost 0 bases, leaving 4 bases of the junction unmatched. Germline lookup yields CDR1 SGHRS and CDR2 YFSETQ. CDR3 length: 16 residues. As DNA, the CDR3 is TGCGCCAGCAGCTTGGCTCCGGGACAGGGGTCCTACGAGCAGTACTTC. Its translation is CASSLAPGQGSYEQYF.

This chain joins TRBV5-4 and TRBJ1-2; D is unclear. Trimming took off 0 bases at V and 8 bases at J, with 11 bases between the two ends. The CDR3 spans 13 residues. Per the germline V gene, CDR1 is SGHNT and CDR2 is YYREEE (reference sequence). CDR3 sequence reads: CASSLAPRGGYTF. Here the CDR3 DNA reads TGTGCCAGCAGCTTGGCCCCTCGGGGAGGCTACACCTTC.

The V call is TRBV7-8, the J call TRBJ2-7; tentatively, D is TRBD2 (6 bases). The CDR3 length is 13 residues. Trimming cost V 8 bases and J 3 bases, with 14 bases left between them. Germline lookup yields CDR1 SGHVS and CDR2 FQNEAQ. CDR3 in DNA: TGTGCCAGCCGAAACCGGGGAGGCTACGAGCAGTACTTC. Its translation is CASRNRGGYEQYF.

The chain carries TRBV15 and TRBJ2-1, with 8 positions matching TRBD1. Germline-derived CDR1 and CDR2 are LNHNV and YYDKDF (reference sequence). The CDR3 has 17 residues. V gave up 0 bases and J gave up 2 bases; unmatched junction bases: 6. Here the CDR3 reads CATSRDPDRVTYNEQFF. Here the CDR3 DNA reads TGTGCCACCAGCAGAGATCCGGACAGGGTCACCTACAATGAGCAGTTCTTC.

The genes are TRBV28 and TRBJ2-1, with 10 nucleotides matching TRBD2. V lost 4 bases to trimming and J lost 3 bases; unmatched junction nucleotides: 6. The germline gives CDR1 MDHEN, CDR2 SYDVKM. CDR3 length: 16 amino acids. For the CDR3, the DNA is TGTGCCAGCAGTTCAAGCGGGAGGGCTCTCTACAATGAGCAGTTCTTC. Protein product: CASSSSGRALYNEQFF.

The chain links TRBV30 to TRBJ1-4; no clear D gene. V was cut by 1 base and J by 2 bases, with 5 bases left in between. The CDR3 length is 13 residues. In germline, CDR1 is GTSNPN, CDR2 SVGIG (reference sequence). As DNA, the CDR3 is TGTGCCTGGAGTGAACAGACTAATGAAAAACTGTTTTTT. This encodes CAWSEQTNEKLFF.

The chain couples TRBV5-1 to TRBJ1-5, with D tentatively TRBD1 (5 bases). The CDR3 contains 15 residues. CDR1 is SGHRS, CDR2 YFSETQ, per germline. V lost 4 bases and J 5 bases, leaving 16 bases between the germline ends. The CDR3 DNA is TGCGCCAGCAGCCCGGACGGGACGGGGGATCAGCCCCAGCATTTT. Its translation is CASSPDGTGDQPQHF. The full variable domain, with the rest looked up from reference TRBV5-1 and TRBJ1-5, is KAGVTQTPRYLIKTRGQQVTLSCSPISGHRSVSWYQQTPGQGLQFLFEYFSETQRNKGNFPGRFSGRQFSNSRSEMNVSTLELGDSALYLCASSPDGTGDQPQHFGDGTRLSIL.

This chain links TRBV5-1 with TRBJ2-3; 10 bases match TRBD2. This CDR3 has 16 amino acids. J gave up 0 bases and V 2 bases, and 3 bases lay outside the gene matches. Germline assignment: CDR1 SGHRS and CDR2 YFSETQ. This CDR3 is CASSFMTSGSTDTQYF. The CDR3 DNA reads as TGCGCCAGCAGCTTCATGACTAGCGGGAGCACAGATACGCAGTATTTT.

The J gene is TRBJ2-7, the V gene TRBV14, with TRBD2 matching over 7 bases. CDR1 and CDR2 from the germline V gene are SGHDN and FVKESK. The CDR3 loop spans 16 amino acids. The junction had 11 bases not matched to a gene; V was cut back by 4 bases and J by 2 bases. The CDR3 nucleotides read TGTGCCAGCAGCCTAAGGGGCGGGAGCGGCACCTACGAGCAGTACTTC. This translates into CASSLRGGSGTYEQYF.

The J gene is TRBJ2-4, the V gene TRBV30, with 8 bases that match TRBD1. This CDR3 has 12 amino acids. The germline V gene has CDR1 GTSNPN and CDR2 SVGIG (reference sequence). V dropped 0 bases and J dropped 11; count of bases not matched to a gene: 3. As DNA, the CDR3 is TGTGCCTGGAGTGTGGACAGGGAGCTTCAGTACTTC. Protein product: CAWSVDRELQYF.

This clone was detected only once. The chain links TRBV6-5 to TRBJ2-1, with D possibly TRBD2 on 5 matching bases. V was cut by 3 bases and J by 3 bases, with 12 bases left in between. This CDR3 is built from 15 residues. Germline V lookup: CDR1 MNHEY, CDR2 SVGAGI. This chain's CDR3 is CASSYEGGNYNEQFF. Here the CDR3 DNA reads TGTGCCAGCAGTTATGAGGGCGGTAACTACAATGAGCAGTTCTTC.